The T cell receptor beta chain under discussion was sequenced for a study of PD-L1 blockade in urothelial cancer. Whole-study context: In the mid-2010s therapy began: atezolizumab 1,200 mg intravenously every 3 weeks. Researchers looked at the blood 3 weeks (second dose) and 6 weeks after treatment began. Between 0 and 3 chemotherapy regimens preceded treatment for each patient.

Sequenced by immunoSEQ multiplex PCR; TCRdb stores in-frame clones only, minus some. The table has approximately 56,000 clones, roughly 85% seen once. The CDR3 has 14 amino acids. CDR1 is MNHEY and CDR2 is SVGAGI in the germline V gene. The V and J ends lost 4 bases and 5 bases respectively, with 14 bases between them. This clone has just one count. Its antigen is unidentified. Study findings and constraints: Pretreatment TCR clonality in blood under the median foretold superior survival.

Time point of the sample: pretreatment peripheral blood. This TCR derives from a man in his 70s with urothelial cancer. The genes are TRBV6-5 and TRBJ2-5; D remains ambiguous. The specimen comprised PBMCs, sampled around atezolizumab (anti-PD-L1) treatment. The CDR3 loop reads CASSSPRSGETQYF. The DNA of the CDR3 is TGTGCCAGCAGTTCCCCGCGGTCTGGGGAGACCCAGTACTTC.